This TCR beta chain is drawn from a study of T cell repertoires in cytomegalovirus infection. Study overall: CMV epitopes that were recently identified and HLA-C-restricted were used alongside well-studied HLA-B-restricted ones. Through public TCR beta signatures, both CMV infection and matching HLA type were indicated.

In TCRdb, the reads were re-called with MiXCR into one record per CDR3 protein. In the table there are 340,000 or so distinct CDR3 sequences, around 25% of which are singletons. The ends were cut back, 1 base at V and 1 base at J, with 8 bases in the middle. Germline V lookup: CDR1 MDHEN, CDR2 SYDVKM. The CDR3 covers 15 residues. As regards this clonotype: The antigen is undetermined.

General study points: The response measured ex vivo was dominated by TCR beta clonotypes (HLA-C-restricted and CMV-specific). Individuals carrying CMV plus the relevant HLA were identified by cumulative frequency of public TCR beta families.

This clonotype was obtained from a human donor in good health (CMV status not recorded). Some clones in this sample may be carry-over from other donors' samples. Sample: cultured PBMCs, taken from culture after CMV antigen stimulation. The V and J genes are TRBV28 and TRBJ2-1; a possible D gene is TRBD2 (5 bases). CDR3 in DNA: TGTGCCAGCAGTTTATTACTAGAGTCCTACAATGAGCAGTTCTTC. It codes for CASSLLLESYNEQFF.